This entry features one TCR beta chain sequence. Each CDR3 protein is one row after TCRdb ran MiXCR on the RT-PCR reads. The sample contains approximately 720,000 distinct CDR3 sequences, 14% of which appear only once. The TCR was taken from a female donor in good health, serving as a healthy control. Sequencing was performed on memory CD4+ T cells from blood.

The CDR3 reads CASSFLNSPYEQYF. Written as DNA, the CDR3 is TGTGCCAGCAGTTTTCTCAACAGCCCCTACGAGCAGTACTTC. V is TRBV28 and J is TRBJ2-7; no reliable D call. Trimming took 3 bases from V and 2 from J, leaving 11 bases between them. This CDR3 is built from 14 residues. Germline V gene data show CDR1 as MDHEN and CDR2 as SYDVKM.